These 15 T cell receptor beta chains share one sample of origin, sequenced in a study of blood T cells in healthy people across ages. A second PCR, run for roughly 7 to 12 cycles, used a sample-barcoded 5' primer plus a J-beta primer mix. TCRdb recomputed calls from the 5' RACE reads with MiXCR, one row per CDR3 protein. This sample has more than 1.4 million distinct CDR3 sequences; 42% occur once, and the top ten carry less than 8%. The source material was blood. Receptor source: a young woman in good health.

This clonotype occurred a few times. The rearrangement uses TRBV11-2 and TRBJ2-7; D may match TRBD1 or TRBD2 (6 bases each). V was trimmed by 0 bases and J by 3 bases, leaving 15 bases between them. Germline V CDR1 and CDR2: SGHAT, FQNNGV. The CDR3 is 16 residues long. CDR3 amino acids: CASSLDVGGTIYEQYF. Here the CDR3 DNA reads TGTGCCAGCAGCTTAGATGTCGGGGGCACCATCTACGAGCAGTACTTC. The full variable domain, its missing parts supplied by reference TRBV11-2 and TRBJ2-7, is EAGVAQSPRYKIIEKRQSVAFWCNPISGHATLYWYQQILGQGPKLLIQFQNNGVVDDSQLPKDRFSAERLKGVDSTLKIQPAKLEDSAVYLCASSLDVGGTIYEQYFGPGTRLTVT.

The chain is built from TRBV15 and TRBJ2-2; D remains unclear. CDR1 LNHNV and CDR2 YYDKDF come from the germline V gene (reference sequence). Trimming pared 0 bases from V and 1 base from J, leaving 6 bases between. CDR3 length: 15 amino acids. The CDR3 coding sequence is TGTGCCACCAGCAGAGATAAAGGGAACACCGGGGAGCTGTTTTTT. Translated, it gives CATSRDKGNTGELFF.

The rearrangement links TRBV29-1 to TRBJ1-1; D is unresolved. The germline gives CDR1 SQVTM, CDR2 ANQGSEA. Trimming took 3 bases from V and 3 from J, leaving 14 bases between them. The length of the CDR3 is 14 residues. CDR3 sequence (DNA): TGCAGCGTTGACAGTACAGAGATCCACACTGAAGCTTTCTTT. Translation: CSVDSTEIHTEAFF. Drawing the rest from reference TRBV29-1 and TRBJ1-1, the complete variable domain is SAVISQKPSRDICQRGTSLTIQCQVDSQVTMMFWYRQQPGQSLTLIATANQGSEATYESGFVIDKFPISRPNLTFSTLTVSNMSPEDSSIYLCSVDSTEIHTEAFFGQGTRLTVV.

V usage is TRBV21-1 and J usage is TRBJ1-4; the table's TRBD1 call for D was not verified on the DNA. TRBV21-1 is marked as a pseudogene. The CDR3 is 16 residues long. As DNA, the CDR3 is TGTGCCAGCAGCCTGGCCGCCCGGGCCAGCGATGAAAAACTGTTTTTT. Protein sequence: CASSLAARASDEKLFF.

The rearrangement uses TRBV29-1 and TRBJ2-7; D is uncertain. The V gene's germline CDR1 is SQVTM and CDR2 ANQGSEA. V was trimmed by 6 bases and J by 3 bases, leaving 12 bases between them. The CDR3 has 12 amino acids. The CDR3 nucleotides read TGCAGCGTCGCGGACGGGTACTACGAGCAGTACTTC. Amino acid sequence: CSVADGYYEQYF.

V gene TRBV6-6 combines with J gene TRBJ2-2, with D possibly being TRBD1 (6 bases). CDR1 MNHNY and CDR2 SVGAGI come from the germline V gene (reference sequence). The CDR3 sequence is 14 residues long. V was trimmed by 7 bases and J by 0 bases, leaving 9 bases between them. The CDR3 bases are TGTGCCAGCAAAGACAGGCCGAACACCGGGGAGCTGTTTTTT. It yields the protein CASKDRPNTGELFF.

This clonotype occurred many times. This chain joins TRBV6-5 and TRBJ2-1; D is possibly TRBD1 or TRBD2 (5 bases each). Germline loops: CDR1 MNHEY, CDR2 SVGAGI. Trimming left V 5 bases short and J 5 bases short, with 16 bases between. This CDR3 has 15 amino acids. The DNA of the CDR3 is TGTGCCAGCAGTCCCGGGACGGCCTATAACAATGAGCAGTTCTTC. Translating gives CASSPGTAYNNEQFF.

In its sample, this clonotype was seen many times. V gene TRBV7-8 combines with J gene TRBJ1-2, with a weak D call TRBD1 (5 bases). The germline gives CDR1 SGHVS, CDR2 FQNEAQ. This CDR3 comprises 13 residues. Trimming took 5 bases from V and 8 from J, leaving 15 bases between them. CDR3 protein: CASSPDGTGGYTF. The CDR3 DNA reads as TGTGCCAGCAGCCCAGACGGGACGGGAGGCTACACCTTC.

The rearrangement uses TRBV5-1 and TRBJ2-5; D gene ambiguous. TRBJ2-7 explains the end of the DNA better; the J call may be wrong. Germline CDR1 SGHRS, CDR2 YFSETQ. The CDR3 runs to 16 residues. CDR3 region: CASSLSSTGFNYEQYF. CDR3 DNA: TGCGCCAGCAGCTTGTCGTCTACGGGCTTTAACTACGAGCAGTACTTC.

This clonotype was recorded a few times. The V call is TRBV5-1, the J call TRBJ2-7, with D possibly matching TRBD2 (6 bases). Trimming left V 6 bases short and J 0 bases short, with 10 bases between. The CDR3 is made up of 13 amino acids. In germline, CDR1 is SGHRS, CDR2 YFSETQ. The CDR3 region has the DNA TGCGCCAGCATGAAGGAGGGCTCCTACGAGCAGTACTTC. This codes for CASMKEGSYEQYF.

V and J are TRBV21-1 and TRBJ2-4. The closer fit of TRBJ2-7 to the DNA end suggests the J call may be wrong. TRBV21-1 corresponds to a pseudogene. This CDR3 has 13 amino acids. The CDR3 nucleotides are TGTGCCAGCAGCAAAGTAACGGCCTACGAGCAGTACTTC. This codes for CASSKVTAYEQYF.

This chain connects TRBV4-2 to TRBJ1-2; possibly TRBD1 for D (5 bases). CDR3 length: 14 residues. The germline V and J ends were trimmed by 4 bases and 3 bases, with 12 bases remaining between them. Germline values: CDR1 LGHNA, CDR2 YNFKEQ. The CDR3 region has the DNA TGTGCCAGCAGCCTGGCAGGGTCGGACTATGGCTACACCTTC. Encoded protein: CASSLAGSDYGYTF.

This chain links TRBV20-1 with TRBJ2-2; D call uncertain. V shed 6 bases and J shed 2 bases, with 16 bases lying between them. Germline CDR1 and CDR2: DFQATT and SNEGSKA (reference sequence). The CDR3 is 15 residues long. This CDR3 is CSAMTGTFNTGELFF. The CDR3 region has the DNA TGCAGTGCCATGACCGGAACATTTAACACCGGGGAGCTGTTTTTT.

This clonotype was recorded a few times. The DNA for the CDR3 is TGTGCCAGCAGCTTAGTGGCCCCTGACTTCCAAGAGACCCAGTACTTC. It codes for CASSLVAPDFQETQYF. The chain uses TRBV7-9 and TRBJ2-5; no clear D gene. CDR1 SEHNR and CDR2 FQNEAQ come from the germline V gene (reference sequence). CDR3 size: 16 residues. V dropped 1 base and J dropped 1 base, with 13 bases sitting between them.

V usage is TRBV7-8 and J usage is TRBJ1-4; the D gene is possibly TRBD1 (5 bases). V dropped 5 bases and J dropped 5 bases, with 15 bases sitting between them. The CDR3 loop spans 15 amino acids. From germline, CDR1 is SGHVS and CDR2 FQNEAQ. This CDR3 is CASSHPGGANEKLFF. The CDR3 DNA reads TGTGCCAGCAGCCACCCGGGGGGTGCGAATGAAAAACTGTTTTTT.